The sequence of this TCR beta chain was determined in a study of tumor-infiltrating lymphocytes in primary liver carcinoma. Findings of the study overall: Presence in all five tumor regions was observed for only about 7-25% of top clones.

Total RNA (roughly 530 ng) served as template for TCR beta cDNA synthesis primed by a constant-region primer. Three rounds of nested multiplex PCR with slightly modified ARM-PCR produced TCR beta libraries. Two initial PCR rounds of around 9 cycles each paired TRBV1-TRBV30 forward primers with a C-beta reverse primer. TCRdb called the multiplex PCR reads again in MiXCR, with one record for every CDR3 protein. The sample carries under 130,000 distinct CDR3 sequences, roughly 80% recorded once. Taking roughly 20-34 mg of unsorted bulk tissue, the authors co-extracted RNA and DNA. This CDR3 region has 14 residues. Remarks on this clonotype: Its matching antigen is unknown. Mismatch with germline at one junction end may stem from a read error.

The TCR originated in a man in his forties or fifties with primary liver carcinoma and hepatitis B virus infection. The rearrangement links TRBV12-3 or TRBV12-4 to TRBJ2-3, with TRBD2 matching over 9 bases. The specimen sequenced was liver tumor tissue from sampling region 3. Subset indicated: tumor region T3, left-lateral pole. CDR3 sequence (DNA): TGTGCCAGTAGTTCCCGACTAGCGGACGTTCCGCAGTATTTT. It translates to CASSSRLADVPQYF.